What follows are 20 T cell receptor beta chains derived from one specimen sequenced in a study of shared T cell receptors in the human thymus. Produced via immunoSEQ multiplex PCR; TCRdb's table is partial and in-frame only. This sample has more than 550,000 clones; around 87% occur once, and the top ten carry 0.0094%. A further study also used this sample, focusing on human thymus T cells.

The source material was thymocytes. These receptors all stem from a boy in the first two years of life with a congenital heart defect.

CDR3 region: CAISPLGEQYF. In DNA, the CDR3 is TGTGCCATCAGCCCCCTAGGAGAGCAGTACTTC. The V and J genes are TRBV10-3 and TRBJ2-7; D gene uncertain. V was pared by 6 bases and J by 7 bases, with 10 bases between. In germline, CDR1 is ENHRY, CDR2 SYGVKD. The CDR3 has 11 amino acids.

V gene TRBV23-1 combines with J gene TRBJ2-1; a weak D match, TRBD2 (6 bases). TRBV23-1 is an open reading frame, and its role is uncertain. V was pared by 4 bases and J by 3 bases, with 22 bases between. The CDR3 covers 18 residues. The chain's CDR3 is CASSPPPGLRPDYNEQFF. DNA of the CDR3: TGCGCCAGCAGTCCTCCACCGGGACTGAGACCTGACTACAATGAGCAGTTCTTC.

V and J are TRBV7-3 and TRBJ2-7, with a possible D match to TRBD1 (7 bases). The CDR3 covers 16 residues. Germline assignment: CDR1 SGHTA and CDR2 FQGTGA. Between the trimmed V and J ends, which lost 5 bases and 5 bases, there was a span of 22 bases. Here the CDR3 reads CASSPGRTGVDNEQYF. The CDR3 DNA follows: TGTGCCAGCAGCCCAGGGAGGACAGGTGTTGATAACGAGCAGTACTTC.

The chain joins TRBV14 to TRBJ2-2, with 7 bases matching TRBD1. There are 14 residues in the CDR3. Losses at the gene ends were 4 bases for V and 7 bases for J; bases not matched to a gene: 6. Germline loops: CDR1 SGHDN, CDR2 FVKESK. CDR3: CASSLNRGLGELFF. In nucleotides, the CDR3 is TGTGCCAGCAGCCTCAACAGGGGCCTCGGGGAGCTGTTTTTT.

The chain is built from TRBV5-1 and TRBJ2-7; 14 positions match TRBD2. From germline, CDR1 is SGHRS and CDR2 YFSETQ. The length of the CDR3 is 15 residues. V trimming: 4 bases; J trimming: 3 bases; junction bases outside the gene matches: 3. The CDR3 region is CASSNGTSGGYEQYF. CDR3 sequence (DNA): TGCGCCAGCAGCAACGGGACTAGCGGGGGCTACGAGCAGTACTTC.

The rearrangement joins TRBV4-3 to TRBJ1-2; D unresolved. The germline V and J ends were trimmed by 0 bases and 6 bases, with 14 bases remaining between them. This CDR3 contains 15 residues. Germline CDR1 is LGHNA and CDR2 is YSLEER. The CDR3 loop reads CASSQDPLNIDGYTF. DNA of the CDR3: TGCGCCAGCAGCCAAGATCCCCTTAACATCGATGGCTACACCTTC.

The chain couples TRBV7-2 to TRBJ2-7; a possible D gene is TRBD1 (6 bases). The CDR3 has 15 amino acids. Germline CDR1 is SGHTA and CDR2 is FQGNSA. V was trimmed by 5 bases and J by 6 bases, leaving 20 bases between them. CDR3: CASSPLQGPPGEQYF. CDR3 DNA sequence: TGTGCCAGCAGCCCGCTACAGGGACCCCCTGGCGAGCAGTACTTC.

This chain joins TRBV7-8 and TRBJ2-3, with 8 bases that match TRBD2. The CDR3 contains 15 residues. The ends lost 5 bases at V and 0 bases at J; junction bases unmatched: 4. CDR1 is SGHVS, CDR2 FQNEAQ, per germline. CDR3 DNA: TGTGCCAGCAGCCTATTAGCGGGGAGCACAGATACGCAGTATTTT. This codes for CASSLLAGSTDTQYF.

The chain links TRBV27 to TRBJ1-2; 7 positions match TRBD1. Germline loops: CDR1 MNHEY, CDR2 SMNVEV (reference sequence). V dropped 7 bases and J dropped 3; count of bases not matched to a gene: 11. The CDR3 runs to 15 residues. In DNA form, the CDR3 reads TGTGCCAGCACCCCTCGGACAGGCGATGACTATGGCTACACCTTC. Protein: CASTPRTGDDYGYTF.

The chain links TRBV6-1 to TRBJ2-7, with D possibly being TRBD1 (5 bases). The V gene lost 7 bases and the J gene lost 3 bases, with 16 bases spanning the gap. CDR3 size: 14 residues. Per the germline V gene, CDR1 is MNHNS and CDR2 is SASEGT. This CDR3 is CASMLGLRDYEQYF. Here the CDR3 DNA reads TGTGCCAGCATGCTGGGGCTAAGGGACTACGAGCAGTACTTC.

V usage is TRBV2 and J usage is TRBJ1-2; 8 bases align to TRBD1. This CDR3 is built from 13 residues. CDR1 is SNHLY and CDR2 is FYNNEI in the germline V gene. V lost 6 bases and J lost 8; bases outside the gene matches: 8. The CDR3 DNA follows: TGTGCCAGCAGGGGGCAGGGGGCGCGCGGCTACACCTTC. It encodes CASRGQGARGYTF.

V and J are TRBV2 and TRBJ2-3, with TRBD2 matching 13 bases. The germline CDR1 and CDR2 sequences are SNHLY and FYNNEI. The length of the CDR3 is 20 residues. The V gene end was trimmed by 10 bases and the J gene end by 3 bases; junction bases not matched to a gene: 22. Here the CDR3 DNA reads TGTGCCATCCCCCCCGGCACTAGCGGGAGGGCCCCTGGTATAACAGATACGCAGTATTTT. Translated, it gives CAIPPGTSGRAPGITDTQYF. Together with reference TRBV2 and TRBJ2-3, the CDR3 gives the full variable domain: EPEVTQTPSHQVTQMGQEVILRCVPISNHLYFYWYRQILGQKVEFLVSFYNNEISEKSEIFDDQFSVERPDGSNFTLKIRSTKLEDSAMYFCAIPPGTSGRAPGITDTQYFGPGTRLTVL.

V is TRBV7-9 and J is TRBJ2-7; 8 nucleotides align to TRBD1. Germline trimming cut 5 bases from V and 4 bases from J; bases unmatched to any gene: 7. Germline CDR1 reads SEHNR; CDR2 reads FQNEAQ (reference sequence). CDR3 length equals 14 residues. The CDR3 bases are TGTGCCAGCAGCAGAGGACAGGGTGTGTACGAGCAGTACTTC. Amino acids: CASSRGQGVYEQYF.

J is TRBJ2-7 and V is TRBV30, with D tentatively TRBD2 (6 bases). Trimming took 3 bases from V and 3 from J, leaving 21 bases between them. The CDR3 is 16 amino acids. Germline V gene lookup returns CDR1 GTSNPN and CDR2 SVGIG (reference sequence). The CDR3 sequence: CAWSPQRGLSIYEQYF. DNA for the CDR3: TGTGCCTGGAGCCCCCAACGCGGACTATCCATCTACGAGCAGTACTTC. The full variable domain, its missing parts supplied by reference TRBV30 and TRBJ2-7, is SQTIHQWPATLVQPVGSPLSLECTVEGTSNPNLYWYRQAAGRGLQLLFYSVGIGQISSEVPQNLSASRPQDRQFILSSKKLLLSDSGFYLCAWSPQRGLSIYEQYFGPGTRLTVT.

The V gene is TRBV4-3, the J gene TRBJ2-2; D possibly corresponds to TRBD2 (6 bases). This CDR3 has 20 amino acids. The V and J ends lost 0 bases and 4 bases respectively, with 24 bases between them. Germline V CDR1 and CDR2: LGHNA, YSLEER. CDR3 in amino acids: CASSQDSPGIGGWSTGELFF. DNA of the CDR3: TGCGCCAGCAGCCAAGATAGCCCCGGTATTGGGGGGTGGAGCACCGGGGAGCTGTTTTTT.

The V and J genes are TRBV25-1 and TRBJ2-7; 7 nucleotides match TRBD1. The CDR3 spans 13 residues. The J segment lost 5 bases and the V segment lost 5 bases, leaving 6 bases of the junction unmatched. Germline CDR1 reads MGHDK; CDR2 reads SYGVNS. The CDR3 DNA is TGTGCCAGCAGTAGACCTACAGGGGACGAGCAGTACTTC. Amino acids: CASSRPTGDEQYF.

V gene TRBV19 combines with J gene TRBJ1-5, with TRBD1 matching 7 bases. The germline CDR1 and CDR2 sequences are LNHDA and SQIVND (reference sequence). The CDR3 extends over 17 amino acids. V gave up 5 bases and J gave up 0 bases; unmatched junction bases: 10. CDR3: CASSPGDRLNSNQPQHF. CDR3 sequence (DNA): TGTGCCAGTAGTCCGGGGGACAGACTTAATAGCAATCAGCCCCAGCATTTT. Supplemented by reference TRBV19 and TRBJ1-5, the full variable domain reads DGGITQSPKYLFRKEGQNVTLSCEQNLNHDAMYWYRQDPGQGLRLIYYSQIVNDFQKGDIAEGYSVSREKKESFPLTVTSAQKNPTAFYLCASSPGDRLNSNQPQHFGDGTRLSIL.

The chain links TRBV5-6 to TRBJ1-5; maybe TRBD1 (5 bases). Trimming left V 4 bases short and J 0 bases short, with 11 bases between. Germline CDR1 reads SGHDT; CDR2 reads YYEEEE. The CDR3 length is 15 residues. The CDR3 coding sequence is TGTGCCAGCAGCCTTACAGGTAATAGCAATCAGCCCCAGCATTTT. Amino acids: CASSLTGNSNQPQHF.

This chain uses TRBV5-1 with TRBJ2-7, with D maybe TRBD1 (6 bases). The CDR3 spans 14 residues. Trimming removed 2 bases at V and 2 bases at J, with 11 bases between. From germline, CDR1 is SGHRS and CDR2 YFSETQ. CDR3 DNA: TGCGCCAGCAGCTTTTCAGGGGCCCCCTACGAGCAGTACTTC. Amino acid sequence: CASSFSGAPYEQYF. Together with reference TRBV5-1 and TRBJ2-7, the CDR3 gives the full variable domain: KAGVTQTPRYLIKTRGQQVTLSCSPISGHRSVSWYQQTPGQGLQFLFEYFSETQRNKGNFPGRFSGRQFSNSRSEMNVSTLELGDSALYLCASSFSGAPYEQYFGPGTRLTVT.

CDR3 in amino acids: CASIPTGEGYTF. DNA of the CDR3: TGTGCCAGCATCCCGACAGGCGAAGGCTACACCTTC. V gene TRBV2 combines with J gene TRBJ1-2; maybe TRBD1 (6 bases). The CDR3 extends over 12 amino acids. Germline CDR1 and CDR2: SNHLY and FYNNEI. The V end lost 7 bases, the J end lost 8 bases, and 14 bases lay between the germline ends.